This T cell receptor beta chain was sequenced for a study of blood T cell repertoires in COVID-19. Study as a whole: From T cells, B-cell-depleted T cells, or PBMCs came the material, which was cDNA or gDNA.

This clone was found once. The germline V and J ends were trimmed by 5 bases and 7 bases, with 18 bases remaining between them. This CDR3 is 14 amino acids long. Germline V gene lookup returns CDR1 SGHRS and CDR2 YFSETQ. TCRdb's table, derived via immunoSEQ multiplex PCR, lists solely in-frame clones and lacks some. The sample holds some 180,000 clones, approximately 80% seen once. Sequencing input: peripheral blood. V is TRBV5-1 and J is TRBJ1-2; D is perhaps TRBD1 (6 bases). This TCR came from a woman older than 75 with COVID-19, enrolled during active disease. CDR3 protein: CASREGVGLGGYTF. As DNA, the CDR3 is TGCGCCAGCAGAGAGGGGGTAGGCCTGGGTGGCTACACCTTC.